A selection of T cell receptor beta chains follows, all from one sample in a study of molecular identifiers for immune sequencing clone quantification. One entry per CDR3 protein, called by TCRdb with MiXCR from the PCR reads. Counted here are more than 450,000 distinct CDR3 sequences, roughly 23% occurring once; the ten biggest clones make up approximately 0.84%. The sequenced material came from naive CD8+ T cells from blood, with Jurkat cell RNA spiked in. The receptors originated from a human donor in good health. Some libraries in this study had Jurkat cell RNA spiked in. Each CDR3 is given with its conserved first and last residue. D genes are given only for firm matches. For some rows the clone size is stated as once, few or many, or as a class when expanded; others skip it.

V gene,J gene,clone size,D gene,CDR3 DNA,CDR3 protein
TRBV5-4,TRBJ1-1,.,.,TGTGCCAGCAGCCCTGGAGGGAATGAAGCTTTCTTT,CASSPGGNEAFF
TRBV29-1,TRBJ2-3,many,.,TGCAGCGTTGAACTAACCACCACAGATACGCAGTATTTT,CSVELTTTDTQYF
TRBV28,TRBJ2-3,many,TRBD2,TGTGCCAGCAGTCCACTAGCGGGAGTAGATACAGATACGCAGTATTTT,CASSPLAGVDTDTQYF
TRBV7-9,TRBJ2-3,few,TRBD2,TGTGCCAGCAGCTTAGTGTTCGGGCAGGGAGGGACAGATACGCAGTATTTT,CASSLVFGQGGTDTQYF
TRBV9,TRBJ2-7,few,TRBD2,TGTGCCAGCAGCCCAGCCCTGTCGGGACTAGAGTCCTACGAGCAGTACTTC,CASSPALSGLESYEQYF
TRBV14,TRBJ2-7,many,TRBD1,TGTGCCAGCGGACCGGACAGGACGGGCGAGCAGTACTTC,CASGPDRTGEQYF
TRBV27,TRBJ2-7,many,.,TGTGCCAGCAGTTTATTTGTGGGGGCCCACGAGCAGTACTTC,CASSLFVGAHEQYF
TRBV20-1,TRBJ2-5,many,TRBD2,TGCAGTGCCCCTGATAGCCAGCGGGAGGCCACGTACCAAGAGACCCAGTACTTC,CSAPDSQREATYQETQYF
TRBV29-1,TRBJ1-1,many,.,TGCAGCGTTGACCAGCGGAGTCAACTTGAAGCTTTCTTT,CSVDQRSQLEAFF
TRBV18,TRBJ1-6,few,.,TGTGCCAGCTCAGACCCATTGGAGGATAATTCACCCCTCCACTTT,CASSDPLEDNSPLHF
TRBV4-3,TRBJ1-1,many,TRBD1,TGCGCCAGCAGCCAGGGGACAGGGAGTCTTACTGAAGCTTTCTTT,CASSQGTGSLTEAFF